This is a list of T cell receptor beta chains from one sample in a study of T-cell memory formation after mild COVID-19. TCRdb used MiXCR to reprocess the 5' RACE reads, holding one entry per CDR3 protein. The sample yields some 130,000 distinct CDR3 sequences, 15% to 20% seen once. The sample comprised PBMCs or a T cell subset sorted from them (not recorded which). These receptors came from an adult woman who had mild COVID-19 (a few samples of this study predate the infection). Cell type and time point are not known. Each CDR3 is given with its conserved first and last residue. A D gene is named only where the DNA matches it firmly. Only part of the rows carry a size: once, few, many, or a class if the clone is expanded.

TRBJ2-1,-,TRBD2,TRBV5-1,CASSPPSGPNNEQFF,TGCGCCAGCAGCCCTCCTAGCGGTCCAAACAATGAGCAGTTCTTC
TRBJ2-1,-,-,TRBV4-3,CASSQEVSNEQFF,TGCGCCAGCAGCCAAGAAGTTTCCAATGAGCAGTTCTTC
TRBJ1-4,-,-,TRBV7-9,CASSPPHEGWGEKLFF,TGTGCCAGCAGCCCGCCTCACGAAGGGTGGGGTGAAAAACTGTTTTTT
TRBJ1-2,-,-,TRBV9,CASSVEGEPAGGYTF,TGTGCCAGCAGCGTAGAGGGAGAGCCAGCGGGAGGCTACACCTTC
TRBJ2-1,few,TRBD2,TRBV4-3,CASSPSGKNEQFF,TGCGCCAGCAGCCCTAGCGGGAAAAATGAGCAGTTCTTC
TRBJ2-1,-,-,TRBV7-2,CASSSTHFDEQFF,TGTGCCAGCAGCTCAACCCATTTTGATGAGCAGTTCTTC
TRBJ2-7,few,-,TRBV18,CASSPTVNNYEQYF,TGTGCCAGCTCACCGACCGTTAATAACTACGAGCAGTACTTC
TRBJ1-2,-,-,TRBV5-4,CASSWGGIINYGYTF,TGTGCCAGCAGCTGGGGGGGAATAATTAACTATGGCTACACCTTC
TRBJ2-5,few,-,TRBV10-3,CAIKGLEETQYF,TGTGCCATCAAGGGTCTTGAAGAGACCCAGTACTTC
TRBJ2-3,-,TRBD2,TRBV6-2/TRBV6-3,CATKEMGGCTDTQYF,TGTGCCACCAAAGAAATGGGAGGGTGTACAGATACGCAGTATTTT
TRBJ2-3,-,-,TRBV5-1,CASSLGPGPTDTQYF,TGCGCCAGCAGCTTGGGTCCAGGGCCCACAGATACGCAGTATTTT
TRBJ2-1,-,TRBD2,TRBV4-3,CASSRLAGGPNEQFF,TGCGCCAGCAGCCGGCTAGCGGGAGGGCCGAATGAGCAGTTCTTC
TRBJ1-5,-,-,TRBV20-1,CSASFSRQTNQPQHF,TGCAGTGCTAGTTTTAGTAGGCAGACCAATCAGCCCCAGCATTTT
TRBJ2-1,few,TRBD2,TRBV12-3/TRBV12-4,CASSTSGRIQDGEQFF,TGTGCCAGCAGCACTAGCGGGAGAATTCAAGACGGTGAGCAGTTCTTC
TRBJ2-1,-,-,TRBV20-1,CSARSPGVYNEQFF,TGCAGTGCTAGGTCCCCAGGGGTTTACAATGAGCAGTTCTTC